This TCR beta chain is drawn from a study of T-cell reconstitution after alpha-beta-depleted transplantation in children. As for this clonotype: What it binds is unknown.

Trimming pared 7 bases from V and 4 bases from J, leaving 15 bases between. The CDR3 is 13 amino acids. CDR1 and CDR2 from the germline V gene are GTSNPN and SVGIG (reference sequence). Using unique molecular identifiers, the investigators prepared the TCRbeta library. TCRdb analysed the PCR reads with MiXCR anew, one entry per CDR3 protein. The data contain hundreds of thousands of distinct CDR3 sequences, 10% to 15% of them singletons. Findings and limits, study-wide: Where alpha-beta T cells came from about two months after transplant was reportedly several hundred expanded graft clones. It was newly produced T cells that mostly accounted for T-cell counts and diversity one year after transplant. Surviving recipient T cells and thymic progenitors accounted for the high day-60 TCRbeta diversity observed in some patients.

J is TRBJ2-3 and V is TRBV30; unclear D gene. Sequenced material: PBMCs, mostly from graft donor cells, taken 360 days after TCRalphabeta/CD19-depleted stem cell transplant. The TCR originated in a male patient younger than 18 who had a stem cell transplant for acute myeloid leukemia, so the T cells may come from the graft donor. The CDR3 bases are TGTGCCTTTTTCTCCCCAGGAGCAGATACGCAGTATTTT. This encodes CAFFSPGADTQYF.